This TCR beta chain emerged from a study of blood T cell repertoires in COVID-19. Across the study: COVID-19 samples from acute and convalescent phases originated in the United States, Italy and Spain. The cDNA or gDNA used as material had been derived from T cells, B-cell-depleted T cells, or PBMCs.

The germline gives CDR1 SNHLY, CDR2 FYNNEI. CDR3 length: 15 amino acids. The junction had 2 bases not matched to a gene; V was cut back by 4 bases and J by 0 bases. Original handling: Estimation of nucleated cell counts was performed using reference gene primer amplification. Sequencing was performed with immunoSEQ multiplex PCR; in TCRdb, only in-frame clones are kept and a portion is missing. Clonal size and the V and J genes are those of that table, whereas D and trimming came from the DNA. Of about 39,000 clones detected, approximately 85% appear once; the ten largest clones hold over 20%. This sequence originates from a man between 70 and 80 years old with acute or convalescent COVID-19. The gene calls are TRBV2 and TRBJ2-7; 11 nucleotides align to TRBD2. Sequencing was carried out using peripheral blood. The CDR3 is CASSGGLAVSYEQYF. The CDR3 DNA follows: TGTGCCAGCAGTGGGGGACTAGCGGTCTCCTACGAGCAGTACTTC.